The next 25 T cell receptor beta chains were all read from a single sample in a study of T cells after yellow fever vaccination (dated by TCRdb to 2018 to 2020). The library relied on 5' RACE. The sequencer listed for this sample is Illumina NovaSeq 6000. The raw public data were reprocessed by TCRdb itself: fastp quality trimming at Q25, MiXCR clonotype calling, in-frame beta chains only. Identical CDR3 proteins give one entry, which carries the most common genes and DNA. The sample table lists 340,000 or so distinct CDR3 sequences, around 12% of them with a count of one. The ten largest clonotypes hold 2.5% to 3.5% of the sample. Per the publication, the treatment or condition label means: live attenuated yellow fever vaccine strain. This sample comprised CD4+ T cells sorted from PBMCs, obtained 15 days after the yellow fever booster vaccination. The receptors derive from a man younger than 35 who received the YFV17D yellow fever vaccine.

In its sample, this clonotype was seen a few times. V usage is TRBV5-1 and J usage is TRBJ2-7, with D maybe TRBD2 (5 bases). Germline V gives CDR1 SGHRS, CDR2 YFSETQ. This CDR3 has 14 amino acids. The germline V and J ends were trimmed by 2 bases and 6 bases, with 15 bases remaining between them. Written as DNA, the CDR3 is TGCGCCAGCAGCTTTGAAGCGGCCTCAGGCGAGCAGTACGTC. Encoded protein: CASSFEAASGEQYV.

The chain joins TRBV9 to TRBJ1-6; a weak D match, TRBD1 (6 bases). V was pared by 0 bases and J by 10 bases, with 11 bases between. Per germline, CDR1 SGDLS and CDR2 YYNGEE. The CDR3 is 14 residues long. The CDR3 protein is CASSVEQGSSPLHF. The CDR3 DNA reads TGTGCCAGCAGCGTAGAACAGGGAAGCTCACCCCTCCACTTT.

This clonotype showed up just a few times. The chain carries TRBV20-1 and TRBJ2-3, with 9 bases identical to TRBD2. From germline, CDR1 is DFQATT and CDR2 SNEGSKA (reference sequence). This CDR3 has 15 amino acids. Unmatched junction bases numbered 8, after V lost 4 bases and J lost 3 bases. CDR3 residues: CSATPAGGSTDTQYF. The CDR3 DNA is TGCAGTGCTACTCCAGCGGGGGGATCTACAGATACGCAGTATTTT.

There are a few counts of this clonotype. The V gene is TRBV5-4, the J gene TRBJ1-1, with D unresolved. Germline-derived CDR1 and CDR2 are SGHNT and YYREEE (reference sequence). The CDR3 runs 15 residues. Trimming cost V 6 bases and J 1 base, with 16 bases left between them. The CDR3 region has the DNA TGTGCCAGCACTCCCCTGGGAGTGTCGAACACTGAAGCTTTCTTT. Amino acids: CASTPLGVSNTEAFF.

The chain employs TRBV5-4 and TRBJ2-3; no clear D gene. Per germline, CDR1 SGHNT and CDR2 YYREEE (reference sequence). CDR3 length: 16 amino acids. V dropped 4 bases and J dropped 1 base, with 16 bases sitting between them. This chain's CDR3 is CASSLGPFRGTDTQYF. As DNA, the CDR3 is TGTGCCAGCAGCCTAGGGCCTTTTCGGGGCACAGATACGCAGTATTTT.

This clonotype showed up just a few times. This rearrangement joins TRBV7-2 to TRBJ1-4, with D hard to call. Germline CDR1 SGHTA, CDR2 FQGNSA. Trimming removed 5 bases at V and 8 bases at J, with 15 bases between. The CDR3 is made up of 14 amino acids. As DNA, the CDR3 is TGTGCCAGCAGCAGGACGGCCCTGCGGGAAAAACTGTTTTTT. Its protein product is CASSRTALREKLFF.

This clonotype was counted a few times. This chain connects TRBV24-1 to TRBJ1-1, with D possibly being TRBD1 (6 bases). With 3 bases removed from V and 1 base from J, the gap between germline ends came to 11 bases. Germline CDR1 and CDR2: KGHDR and SFDVKD. The CDR3 contains 15 residues. The CDR3 nucleotides are TGTGCCACCAGTGATGCGTCAGGGGAGAACACTGAAGCTTTCTTT. Its translation: CATSDASGENTEAFF.

In its sample, this clonotype was seen a few times. This sequence joins TRBV28 and TRBJ2-7; D may be TRBD1 or TRBD2 (5 bases each). The CDR3 consists of 14 residues. V was pared by 4 bases and J by 3 bases, with 13 bases between. Germline V CDR1 and CDR2: MDHEN, SYDVKM. In DNA, the CDR3 is TGTGCCAGCAGTTCCTCCGGGACGGACTACGAGCAGTACGTC. Translated: CASSSSGTDYEQYV.

This clonotype came up many times. This CDR3 is CASSSGTANEKLFF. CDR3 nucleotides: TGTGCCAGCAGCTCCGGGACGGCTAATGAAAAACTGTTTTTT. This chain uses TRBV7-2 with TRBJ1-4; TRBD1 might be the D (5 bases). This CDR3 is 14 amino acids long. CDR1 is SGHTA, CDR2 FQGNSA, per germline. Trimming took 4 bases from V and 3 from J, leaving 9 bases between them.

This chain joins TRBV6-5 and TRBJ1-2, with D possibly being TRBD1 (6 bases). Trimming cost V 5 bases and J 4 bases, with 17 bases left between them. The CDR3 is 15 amino acids. The germline V gene has CDR1 MNHEY and CDR2 SVGAGI. The CDR3 sequence: CASSLEGGVGYGYTF. The CDR3 coding sequence is TGTGCCAGCAGTCTGGAGGGGGGTGTCGGCTATGGCTACACCTTC.

The chain employs TRBV5-1 and TRBJ2-1; 7 nucleotides agree with TRBD2. J was trimmed by 6 bases and V by 7 bases; bases with no gene match: 13. CDR3 length equals 15 residues. Germline V gene data show CDR1 as SGHRS and CDR2 as YFSETQ. In nucleotides, the CDR3 is TGCGCCAGCCAGCCCCACCGACTAGCAGGCAATGAGCAGTTCTTC. Amino acids: CASQPHRLAGNEQFF. The variable domain in full, with the rest retrieved from reference TRBV5-1 and TRBJ2-1, is KAGVTQTPRYLIKTRGQQVTLSCSPISGHRSVSWYQQTPGQGLQFLFEYFSETQRNKGNFPGRFSGRQFSNSRSEMNVSTLELGDSALYLCASQPHRLAGNEQFFGPGTRLTVL.

CDR3 in amino acids: CASSRDRGFDTQYF. The CDR3 DNA sequence: TGTGCCAGCAGCCGGGACAGGGGGTTTGATACGCAGTATTTT. The gene calls are TRBV27 and TRBJ2-3; 11 nucleotides agree with TRBD1. Germline V gene sequence: CDR1 MNHEY, CDR2 SMNVEV (reference sequence). V lost 6 bases to trimming and J lost 6 bases; unmatched junction nucleotides: 5. The CDR3 loop spans 14 amino acids.

The chain recombines TRBV4-3 with TRBJ1-3; a weak D match, TRBD1 (5 bases). This CDR3 is built from 17 residues. Germline CDR1 is LGHNA and CDR2 is YSLEER. The V end was cut by 0 bases, the J end by 0 bases, with 12 bases between. The CDR3 nucleotides read TGCGCCAGCAGCCAAGATCTTGCAGGGTCCTCTGGAAACACCATATATTTT. Translation: CASSQDLAGSSGNTIYF.

In this sample, this clonotype turned up once. This chain connects TRBV2 to TRBJ2-1; tentatively, D is TRBD1 or TRBD2 (5 bases each). Per germline, CDR1 SNHLY and CDR2 FYNNEI. This CDR3 region has 13 residues. V lost 7 bases and J lost 4, with 11 bases in between. For the CDR3, the DNA is TGTGCCAGCACTCAGGGAGAATACAATGAGCAGTTCTTC. This translates into CASTQGEYNEQFF.

This clonotype came up a few times. V usage is TRBV29-1 and J usage is TRBJ1-5; D uncertain. Between the trimmed V and J ends, which lost 3 bases and 4 bases, there was a span of 10 bases. This CDR3 is 13 amino acids long. CDR1 is SQVTM and CDR2 is ANQGSEA in the germline V gene. In nucleotides, the CDR3 is TGCAGCGTTGAGTTGGGCCTTAATCAGCCCCAGCATTTT. Encoded protein: CSVELGLNQPQHF.

A few counts support this clonotype. The chain joins TRBV10-3 to TRBJ2-7; D call uncertain. In germline, CDR1 is ENHRY, CDR2 SYGVKD. V lost 0 bases and J 6 bases, leaving 6 bases between the germline ends. The CDR3 extends over 12 amino acids. CDR3 bases: TGTGCCATCAGTGAGTCTGTTTCCGAGCAGTACGTC. Protein: CAISESVSEQYV.

In this sample, this clonotype turned up many times. The rearrangement uses TRBV6-5 and TRBJ1-4; D is undetermined. Germline loops: CDR1 MNHEY, CDR2 SVGAGI. This CDR3 is 13 amino acids long. Trimming took 6 bases from V and 3 from J, leaving 8 bases between them. The CDR3 DNA reads TGTGCCAGCAGGGGCAGGCCTAATGAAAAACTGTTTTTT. Amino acids: CASRGRPNEKLFF.

This clonotype was observed at least ten times. This rearrangement joins TRBV27 to TRBJ2-7; TRBD1 matches 9 bases. Germline-derived CDR1 and CDR2 are MNHEY and SMNVEV (reference sequence). With V trimmed by 2 bases and J by 7 bases, 9 bases remained unmatched. The CDR3 runs to 15 residues. The CDR3 region is CASSLGGTGTGEQYF. As DNA, the CDR3 is TGTGCCAGCAGTTTAGGTGGGACAGGGACAGGGGAGCAGTACTTC.

This clonotype was counted only a few times. This chain joins TRBV7-2 and TRBJ1-5; D gene uncertain. V was shortened by 2 bases and J by 7 bases, with 12 bases between the two germline ends. The germline V gene has CDR1 SGHTA and CDR2 FQGNSA. CDR3 size: 14 residues. The CDR3 coding sequence is TGTGCCAGCAGCTTACGGCAGGTCGGACAGCCCCAGCATTTT. This gives the protein CASSLRQVGQPQHF.

The chain carries TRBV14 and TRBJ2-2; D call uncertain. The CDR3 totals 15 residues. CDR1 SGHDN and CDR2 FVKESK come from the germline V gene. V lost 2 bases and J lost 6, with 13 bases in between. The CDR3 DNA reads as TGTGCCAGCAGCCAATTAGGACCCGTCGCCGGGGAGCTGTTTTTT. It yields the protein CASSQLGPVAGELFF.

This clonotype was counted only a few times. The gene calls are TRBV29-1 and TRBJ1-6, with 9 bases lining up with TRBD1. After removal of 6 bases from V and 6 bases from J, the junction contained 3 bases not matched to a gene. This CDR3 contains 13 residues. The germline gives CDR1 SQVTM, CDR2 ANQGSEA. In DNA form, the CDR3 reads TGCAGCGTGGGACAGGGCCCTAATTCACCCCTCCACTTT. Translating it yields CSVGQGPNSPLHF. The whole variable domain, filled in from reference TRBV29-1 and TRBJ1-6, reads SAVISQKPSRDICQRGTSLTIQCQVDSQVTMMFWYRQQPGQSLTLIATANQGSEATYESGFVIDKFPISRPNLTFSTLTVSNMSPEDSSIYLCSVGQGPNSPLHFGNGTRLTVT.

This rearrangement joins TRBV19 to TRBJ1-5; possible D gene TRBD1, 6 bases. Germline V gives CDR1 LNHDA, CDR2 SQIVND (reference sequence). Between the trimmed V and J ends, which lost 6 bases and 7 bases, there was a span of 16 bases. The CDR3 runs to 14 residues. CDR3 sequence reads: CASRVTGRGQPQHF. Here the CDR3 DNA reads TGTGCCAGTAGGGTCACAGGGCGAGGGCAGCCCCAGCATTTT.

This clonotype appeared a few times. A junction end diverges from the germline sequence, so it may reflect a read error. This chain joins TRBV20-1 and TRBJ2-1; D gene ambiguous. CDR1 and CDR2 (germline): DFQATT, SNEGSKA (reference sequence). There are 14 residues in the CDR3. CDR3 protein: CSAVGSPLHNEQFF. CDR3 sequence (DNA): TGCAGTGCCGTAGGAAGCCCCCTGCACAATGAACAGTTCTTC.

This chain uses TRBV14 with TRBJ2-3, with 8 positions matching TRBD2. The CDR3 loop spans 16 amino acids. V was pared by 0 bases and J by 0 bases, with 2 bases of the junction left unmatched. The germline V gene has CDR1 SGHDN and CDR2 FVKESK. The CDR3 spells CASSQDGGASTDTQYF. In nucleotides, the CDR3 is TGTGCCAGCAGCCAAGACGGGGGGGCTAGCACAGATACGCAGTATTTT.

The CDR3 DNA is TGTGCCAGCAGCTTGGACAGCCCTAGCAATCAGCCCCAGCATTTT. It codes for CASSLDSPSNQPQHF. The chain couples TRBV11-2 to TRBJ1-5, with a weak D call TRBD1 (6 bases). V gave up 3 bases and J gave up 0 bases, with 9 bases separating them. The CDR3 runs to 15 residues. The germline V gene has CDR1 SGHAT and CDR2 FQNNGV.